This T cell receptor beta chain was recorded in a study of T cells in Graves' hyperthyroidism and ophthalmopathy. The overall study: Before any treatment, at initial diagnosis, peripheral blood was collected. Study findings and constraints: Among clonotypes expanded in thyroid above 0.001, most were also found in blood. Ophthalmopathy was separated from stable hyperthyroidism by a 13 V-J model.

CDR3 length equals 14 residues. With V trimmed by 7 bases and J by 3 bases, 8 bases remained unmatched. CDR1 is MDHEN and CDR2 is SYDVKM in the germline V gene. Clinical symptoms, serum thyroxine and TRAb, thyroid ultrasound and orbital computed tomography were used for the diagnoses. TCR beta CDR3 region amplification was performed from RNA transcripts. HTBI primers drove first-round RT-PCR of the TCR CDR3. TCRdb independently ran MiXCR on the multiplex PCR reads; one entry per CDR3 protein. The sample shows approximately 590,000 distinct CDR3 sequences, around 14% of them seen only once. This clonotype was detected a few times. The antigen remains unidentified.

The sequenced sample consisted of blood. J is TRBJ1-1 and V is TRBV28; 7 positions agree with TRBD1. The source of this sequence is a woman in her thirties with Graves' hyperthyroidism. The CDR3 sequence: CASNKMTGYTEAFF. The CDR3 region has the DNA TGTGCCAGCAACAAGATGACAGGGTACACTGAAGCTTTCTTT.